The 29 T cell receptor beta chains presented below share a single source sample, sequenced in a study of T cell changes during pregnancy in multiple sclerosis (dated by TCRdb to about 2019). Libraries were prepared through the immunoSEQ multiplex PCR assay. Held by TCRdb, this immuneACCESS table contains in-frame sequences only and omits some clones. Under half of the omission traces to an unresolved V gene where checked; the cause of the rest is unknown. This sample lists about 100,000 clones; approximately 92% were detected once. Over 2% of the sample belongs to the ten largest clones. The sequences come from peripheral blood, collected in the first trimester of pregnancy. The receptor source for this set is a female donor with multiple sclerosis, enrolled in a pregnancy study.

The chain couples TRBV28 to TRBJ2-1; D might be TRBD1 (6 bases). The germline V and J ends were trimmed by 0 bases and 5 bases, with 11 bases remaining between them. The CDR3 has 15 residues. The germline V gene has CDR1 MDHEN and CDR2 SYDVKM. The chain's CDR3 is CASSLWGARNNEQFF. The CDR3 DNA follows: TGTGCCAGCAGTTTATGGGGGGCGAGGAACAATGAGCAGTTCTTC.

The rearrangement uses TRBV7-9 and TRBJ1-1; D gene uncertain. The CDR3 is 13 amino acids. Deletions cut 3 bases from V and 8 bases from J, with 13 bases between. Germline loops: CDR1 SEHNR, CDR2 FQNEAQ (reference sequence). In nucleotides, the CDR3 is TGTGCCAGCAGCTTCCCTTCCCCAGGAGAAGCTTTCTTT. It yields the protein CASSFPSPGEAFF.

V and J are TRBV15 and TRBJ1-1; 7 nucleotides line up with TRBD1. V was clipped by 6 bases and J by 1 base; unmatched bases: 5. CDR3 length equals 14 residues. Germline V CDR1 and CDR2: LNHNV, YYDKDF (reference sequence). CDR3 in DNA: TGTGCCACCAGGAGGACAGGCTCGAACACTGAAGCTTTCTTT. It is translated as CATRRTGSNTEAFF.

V gene TRBV6-5 combines with J gene TRBJ1-2; weak D call: TRBD1 (6 bases). The CDR3 is 14 amino acids. Germline loops: CDR1 MNHEY, CDR2 SVGAGI. The V gene lost 2 bases and the J gene lost 6 bases, with 13 bases spanning the gap. CDR3 nucleotides: TGTGCCAGCAGTTACCGAACAGGGAGCGATGGCTACACCTTC. It specifies CASSYRTGSDGYTF.

The gene calls are TRBV27 and TRBJ2-3; 7 positions agree with TRBD2. After removal of 2 bases from V and 4 bases from J, the junction contained 9 bases not matched to a gene. CDR1 and CDR2 (germline): MNHEY, SMNVEV (reference sequence). The CDR3 contains 16 residues. The CDR3 loop reads CASSLRAGLYADTQYF. CDR3 DNA sequence: TGTGCCAGCAGTTTACGAGCGGGACTATATGCAGATACGCAGTATTTT.

The V call is TRBV18, the J call TRBJ2-5, with D possibly matching TRBD2 (6 bases). The germline gives CDR1 KGHSH, CDR2 LQKENI. The germline V and J ends were trimmed by 2 bases and 5 bases, with 12 bases remaining between them. The CDR3 contains 14 residues. The CDR3 loop is CASSPYGGVETQYF. The CDR3 DNA follows: TGTGCCAGCTCACCATACGGGGGAGTGGAGACCCAGTACTTC.

This chain joins TRBV5-4 and TRBJ2-7, with TRBD2 matching over 14 bases. V shed 5 bases, J shed 2 bases, and the junction held 6 bases outside the gene matches. Germline loops: CDR1 SGHNT, CDR2 YYREEE (reference sequence). The CDR3 spans 16 residues. CDR3 protein: CASSWGLAGAAYEQYF. For the CDR3, the DNA is TGTGCCAGCAGTTGGGGACTAGCGGGAGCTGCCTACGAGCAGTACTTC. The full variable domain, in which reference TRBV5-4 and TRBJ2-7 provide the parts outside the CDR3, is ETGVTQSPTHLIKTRGQQVTLRCSSQSGHNTVSWYQQALGQGPQFIFQYYREEENGRGNFPPRFSGLQFPNYSSELNVNALELDDSALYLCASSWGLAGAAYEQYFGPGTRLTVT.

J is TRBJ2-1 and V is TRBV15; 11 nucleotides match TRBD2. The CDR3 consists of 16 residues. CDR1 LNHNV and CDR2 YYDKDF come from the germline V gene (reference sequence). The junction had 7 bases not matched to a gene; V was cut back by 8 bases and J by 1 base. The CDR3 loop reads CATHSGTSGSYNEQFF. CDR3 nucleotide sequence: TGTGCCACCCACTCGGGGACTAGCGGATCCTACAATGAGCAGTTCTTC.

V is TRBV18 and J is TRBJ2-3; D remains ambiguous. Germline values: CDR1 KGHSH, CDR2 LQKENI. CDR3 length: 13 residues. Trimming cost V 3 bases and J 2 bases, with 6 bases left between them. The CDR3 sequence is CASSPFNTDTQYF. The DNA of the CDR3 is TGTGCCAGCTCACCGTTTAACACAGATACGCAGTATTTT.

CDR3 amino acids: CASSLTTGTQETQYF. The DNA for the CDR3 is TGTGCCAGCAGTTTAACGACAGGGACTCAAGAGACCCAGTACTTC. The chain is built from TRBV28 and TRBJ2-5, with D tentatively TRBD1 (7 bases). There are 15 residues in the CDR3. The V gene's germline CDR1 is MDHEN and CDR2 SYDVKM. V was clipped by 2 bases and J by 2 bases, with 12 bases between them.

This chain connects TRBV5-1 to TRBJ2-6; D is perhaps TRBD1 (6 bases). Trimming removed 6 bases from V and 0 bases from J, with 13 bases in between. There are 16 residues in the CDR3. Germline loops: CDR1 SGHRS, CDR2 YFSETQ. CDR3 DNA: TGCGCCAGCAAACAGGGTGTTGACTCTGGGGCCAACGTCCTGACTTTC. Its protein product is CASKQGVDSGANVLTF. Full variable domain (outside the CDR3, taken from reference TRBV5-1 and TRBJ2-6): KAGVTQTPRYLIKTRGQQVTLSCSPISGHRSVSWYQQTPGQGLQFLFEYFSETQRNKGNFPGRFSGRQFSNSRSEMNVSTLELGDSALYLCASKQGVDSGANVLTFGAGSRLTVL.

This chain links TRBV6-5 with TRBJ2-7, with a tentative D call TRBD2 (6 bases). CDR1 is MNHEY, CDR2 SVGAGI, per germline. V shed 6 bases and J shed 2 bases, with 11 bases lying between them. CDR3 length equals 13 residues. This CDR3 reads CASRERVTYEQYF. The CDR3 DNA follows: TGTGCCAGCAGAGAGCGGGTGACCTACGAGCAGTACTTC.

The chain joins TRBV28 to TRBJ1-3; no clear D gene. Germline loops: CDR1 MDHEN, CDR2 SYDVKM. V lost 1 base, J lost 0 bases, and 10 bases lay in between. The CDR3 extends over 16 amino acids. The CDR3 region has the DNA TGTGCCAGCAGTTTATCTGACTTACTCTCTGGAAACACCATATATTTT. This sequence encodes CASSLSDLLSGNTIYF. Looking up the rest from reference TRBV28 and TRBJ1-3 gives the full variable domain: DVKVTQSSRYLVKRTGEKVFLECVQDMDHENMFWYRQDPGLGLRLIYFSYDVKMKEKGDIPEGYSVSREKKERFSLILESASTNQTSMYLCASSLSDLLSGNTIYFGEGSWLTVV.

This chain connects TRBV27 to TRBJ1-2, with D unresolved. The CDR3 extends over 11 amino acids. Germline V lookup: CDR1 MNHEY, CDR2 SMNVEV (reference sequence). Trimming left V 8 bases short and J 1 base short, with 5 bases between. The CDR3 nucleotides read TGTGCCAGCCGACATAACTATGGCTACACCTTC. Amino acids: CASRHNYGYTF.

The gene calls are TRBV27 and TRBJ2-1, with 15 bases lining up with TRBD2. This CDR3 is 18 amino acids long. The V gene's germline CDR1 is MNHEY and CDR2 SMNVEV (reference sequence). After removal of 5 bases from V and 4 bases from J, the junction contained 9 bases not matched to a gene. The CDR3 nucleotides are TGTGCCAGCAGTCCCCGGACTAGCGGGAGGGGCTGGTACAATGAGCAGTTCTTC. Its translation: CASSPRTSGRGWYNEQFF.

The chain carries TRBV28 and TRBJ1-5, with TRBD1 identical over 10 bases. Germline V gene lookup returns CDR1 MDHEN and CDR2 SYDVKM. Trimming at V came to 5 bases and at J to 1 base, leaving 5 bases not matched to a gene. This CDR3 contains 16 residues. The CDR3 bases are TGTGCCAGCAGTACGACAGGGGGCTTGAGCAATCAGCCCCAGCATTTT. Its translation is CASSTTGGLSNQPQHF. The variable domain in full, with the rest retrieved from reference TRBV28 and TRBJ1-5, is DVKVTQSSRYLVKRTGEKVFLECVQDMDHENMFWYRQDPGLGLRLIYFSYDVKMKEKGDIPEGYSVSREKKERFSLILESASTNQTSMYLCASSTTGGLSNQPQHFGDGTRLSIL.

The V and J genes are TRBV29-1 and TRBJ2-2; 8 positions match TRBD1. This CDR3 has 12 residues. V shed 7 bases and J 6 bases; nucleotides not matched to a gene: 4. Germline V gene sequence: CDR1 SQVTM, CDR2 ANQGSEA. CDR3 residues: CSGRQGSGELFF. The DNA of the CDR3 is TGCAGCGGAAGACAGGGGTCCGGGGAGCTGTTTTTT.

This clone was found a few times. V and J are TRBV19 and TRBJ1-2; D might be TRBD1 (6 bases). V dropped 4 bases and J dropped 4 bases, with 7 bases sitting between them. Germline CDR1 and CDR2: LNHDA and SQIVND (reference sequence). The CDR3 loop spans 12 amino acids. The CDR3 loop is CASSKDSYGYTF. CDR3 bases: TGTGCCAGTAGTAAGGACAGCTATGGCTACACCTTC.

The rearrangement uses TRBV4-1 and TRBJ2-1, with 9 bases matching TRBD2. Looked up from germline, CDR1 is MGHRA and CDR2 is YSYEKL. V lost 3 bases to trimming and J lost 10 bases; unmatched junction nucleotides: 13. This CDR3 is 16 amino acids long. The CDR3 sequence: CASSQLDLLAGGEQFF. The CDR3 DNA sequence: TGCGCCAGCAGCCAGCTGGACCTACTAGCGGGTGGAGAGCAGTTCTTC.

This clone was picked up one time. The chain has TRBV4-3 and TRBJ1-1; D is unresolved. Germline-derived CDR1 and CDR2 are LGHNA and YSLEER. V lost 4 bases to trimming and J lost 0 bases, with 12 bases between them. The CDR3 has 15 amino acids. The CDR3 sequence is CASSPRGQLNTEAFF. CDR3 nucleotide sequence: TGCGCCAGCAGCCCTCGCGGCCAGTTGAACACTGAAGCTTTCTTT.

This chain links TRBV2 with TRBJ2-1; possibly TRBD1 for D (5 bases). This CDR3 region has 13 residues. V lost 7 bases and J lost 3, with 10 bases in between. Germline V lookup: CDR1 SNHLY, CDR2 FYNNEI. This CDR3 is CASIEDNYNEQFF. The CDR3 region has the DNA TGTGCCAGCATAGAGGACAACTACAATGAGCAGTTCTTC.

The J gene is TRBJ2-7, the V gene TRBV18; D is uncertain. CDR1 KGHSH and CDR2 LQKENI come from the germline V gene. There are 12 residues in the CDR3. The V and J ends lost 6 bases and 2 bases respectively, with 8 bases between them. CDR3 in DNA: TGTGCCAGCTCCATCACAACCTACGAGCAGTACTTC. Amino acids: CASSITTYEQYF.

The chain combines TRBV6-1 with TRBJ1-5, with D perhaps TRBD1 (6 bases). The CDR3 extends over 14 amino acids. The germline V gene encodes CDR1 MNHNS and CDR2 SASEGT. V was cut by 3 bases and J by 9 bases, with 15 bases left in between. The CDR3 loop is CASSDGAGVPPQHF. DNA for the CDR3: TGTGCCAGCAGTGACGGGGCAGGGGTCCCGCCCCAGCATTTT.

The rearrangement links TRBV7-9 to TRBJ2-1; D gene uncertain. Germline V gives CDR1 SEHNR, CDR2 FQNEAQ (reference sequence). V was shortened by 5 bases and J by 4 bases, with 9 bases between the two germline ends. The CDR3 spans 13 residues. CDR3 nucleotide sequence: TGTGCCAGCAGCCCCAGCGAGTACAATGAGCAGTTCTTC. Translating it yields CASSPSEYNEQFF.

In nucleotides, the CDR3 is TGTGCCCCCCCGAGGGGACTCTTCATGAACACTGAAGCTTTCTTT. This translates into CAPPRGLFMNTEAFF. The chain employs TRBV5-3 and TRBJ1-1, with D possibly TRBD1 on 5 matching bases. TRBV5-3 is identified as an open reading frame with a role that is uncertain. Trimming pared 10 bases from V and 0 bases from J, leaving 19 bases between. This CDR3 contains 15 residues.

CDR3 sequence (DNA): TGTGCCAGCAGCTTAGCACTATCCCGGACAGGGCGCTATGGCTACACCTTC. This codes for CASSLALSRTGRYGYTF. The chain recombines TRBV7-9 with TRBJ1-2, with 8 nucleotides matching TRBD1. J lost 4 bases, V lost 0 bases, and 10 bases had no gene match. CDR1 is SEHNR and CDR2 is FQNEAQ in the germline V gene (reference sequence). The CDR3 loop spans 17 amino acids.

Here the CDR3 reads CASSLASGRAGSNTGELFF. CDR3 nucleotide sequence: TGTGCCAGCAGCTTGGCTAGCGGGAGGGCCGGATCCAACACCGGGGAGCTGTTTTTT. This chain uses TRBV5-4 with TRBJ2-2, with 12 bases aligning to TRBD2. In germline, CDR1 is SGHNT, CDR2 YYREEE (reference sequence). The J segment lost 2 bases and the V segment lost 0 bases, leaving 8 bases of the junction unmatched. This CDR3 contains 19 residues.

The V and J genes are TRBV5-1 and TRBJ2-1; possibly TRBD2 for D (6 bases). Per germline, CDR1 SGHRS and CDR2 YFSETQ. The CDR3 has 15 amino acids. Trimming removed 1 base at V and 7 bases at J, with 15 bases between. CDR3 protein: CASSLWSGVNNEQFF. In DNA form, the CDR3 reads TGCGCCAGCAGCTTGTGGTCGGGAGTAAATAATGAGCAGTTCTTC.

The chain carries TRBV5-1 and TRBJ2-3, with TRBD1 identical over 8 bases. The CDR3 length is 15 residues. Germline V gene sequence: CDR1 SGHRS, CDR2 YFSETQ. The V and J ends lost 0 bases and 3 bases, in that order; junction bases with no gene match: 3. DNA for the CDR3: TGCGCCAGCAGCTTGGGGGGGACAGGTACAGATACGCAGTATTTT. Translation gives CASSLGGTGTDTQYF.